This T cell receptor beta chain was profiled in a study of cytomegalovirus exposure and HLA in healthy donors. Note on this clone: What it binds is unknown.

Germline V gene data show CDR1 as SEHNR and CDR2 as FQNEAQ (reference sequence). V shed 0 bases, J shed 4 bases, and the junction held 4 bases outside the gene matches. This CDR3 spans 17 amino acids. The PCR was carried out with 60 Vbeta primers and 13 Jbeta primers. Repertoires were generated with immunoSEQ multiplex PCR, while TCRdb's copy carries only in-frame clones and drops some. The data hold 200,000 to 250,000 clones, with roughly 80% observed a single time. Study-level findings and limits: TCR beta V segments were, for the most part, productive about 87% or about 30% of the time in an earlier analysis. A later analysis linked a missense variant in DCLRE1C to the trimming of TCR beta V and J genes. A later analysis reportedly found fewer N-insertions in an Asian-associated ancestry cluster than the approximately 700-donor mean. TCR sequences were mostly rare, though some public TCRs occurred in many donors.

Source material: PBMCs. This chain links TRBV7-9 with TRBJ2-1, with 12 positions matching TRBD2. This clonotype originated in a girl aged 2 to 10 in good health and CMV-seronegative. The CDR3: CASSLAQGLAGYNEQFF. CDR3 nucleotide sequence: TGTGCCAGCAGCTTAGCGCAAGGACTAGCGGGGTACAATGAGCAGTTCTTC.